This is a list of T cell receptor beta chains from one sample in a study of blood T cell repertoires in COVID-19. Sequenced by immunoSEQ multiplex PCR; TCRdb stores in-frame clones only, minus some. The sample has about 670,000 clones; more than 80% are singletons. Specimen: peripheral blood. Receptor source: a woman under 30 with acute or convalescent COVID-19. Each CDR3 is given with its conserved first and last residue. D genes are given only for firm matches. Rows may omit the clone size; those that give it use once, few, many or a size class.

CDR3aa: CASSSPGQVVEKLFF
CDR3nt: TGTGCCAGCAGCTCGCCGGGACAGGTAGTTGAAAAACTGTTTTTT
d_gene: TRBD1
j_gene: TRBJ1-4
v_gene: TRBV13
abundance: .

CDR3aa: CASSLSGGANYGYTF
CDR3nt: TGCGCCAGCAGCCTTTCAGGGGGCGCGAACTATGGCTACACCTTC
d_gene: TRBD1
j_gene: TRBJ1-2
v_gene: TRBV4-1
abundance: .

CDR3aa: CASSKALGQSRYEQYF
CDR3nt: TGTGCCAGCAGCAAAGCGCTCGGACAGTCTCGATACGAGCAGTACTTC
d_gene: .
j_gene: TRBJ2-7
v_gene: TRBV21-1
abundance: .

CDR3aa: CASSYSTGGYEQYF
CDR3nt: TGTGCCAGCAGTTACAGTACAGGGGGCTACGAGCAGTACTTC
d_gene: TRBD1
j_gene: TRBJ2-7
v_gene: TRBV6-5
abundance: .

CDR3aa: CASSYTPLAGTGELFF
CDR3nt: TGTGCCAGCAGTTACACCCCCCTAGCGGGCACCGGGGAGCTGTTTTTT
d_gene: TRBD2
j_gene: TRBJ2-2
v_gene: TRBV6-2/TRBV6-3
abundance: .

CDR3aa: CASSLTSVPPHNEQFF
CDR3nt: TGTGCCAGCAGCTTAACTAGCGTCCCACCGCACAATGAGCAGTTCTTC
d_gene: TRBD2
j_gene: TRBJ2-1
v_gene: TRBV7-2
abundance: .

CDR3aa: CASSDQGAFSGNTIYF
CDR3nt: TGTGCCAGCAGTGACCAGGGGGCTTTCTCTGGAAACACCATATATTTT
d_gene: TRBD1
j_gene: TRBJ1-3
v_gene: TRBV2
abundance: .

CDR3aa: CASSLTRGRGNYGYTF
CDR3nt: TGTGCCAGCAGTCTAACTCGGGGCAGGGGCAACTATGGCTACACCTTC
d_gene: .
j_gene: TRBJ1-2
v_gene: TRBV27
abundance: .

CDR3aa: CASRATGIYGYTF
CDR3nt: TGTGCCAGCAGGGCGACAGGGATCTATGGCTACACCTTC
d_gene: TRBD1
j_gene: TRBJ1-2
v_gene: TRBV27
abundance: .

CDR3aa: CASSKYRIWAGINYGYTF
CDR3nt: TGTGCCAGCAGCAAATACCGTATTTGGGCAGGGATAAACTATGGCTACACCTTC
d_gene: .
j_gene: TRBJ1-2
v_gene: TRBV21-1
abundance: .

CDR3aa: CASSIGFGAPAAFF
CDR3nt: TGTGCCAGTAGTATAGGGTTTGGGGCACCGGCCGCTTTCTTT
d_gene: .
j_gene: TRBJ1-1
v_gene: TRBV19
abundance: .

CDR3aa: CASRGGGNWPQHF
CDR3nt: TGTGCCAGCAGGGGGGGAGGGAACTGGCCCCAGCATTTT
d_gene: .
j_gene: TRBJ1-5
v_gene: TRBV6-5
abundance: .

CDR3aa: CASSEVGTSGGADTQYF
CDR3nt: TGTGCCAGCAGTGAAGTCGGGACTAGCGGGGGGGCAGATACGCAGTATTTT
d_gene: TRBD2
j_gene: TRBJ2-3
v_gene: TRBV25-1
abundance: .

CDR3aa: CASSTSGNEKLFF
CDR3nt: TGTGCCAGTAGTACCTCCGGTAATGAAAAACTGTTTTTT
d_gene: .
j_gene: TRBJ1-4
v_gene: TRBV19
abundance: .

CDR3aa: CASSKVGIPSYEQYF
CDR3nt: TGTGCCAGTAGTAAGGTCGGGATTCCCTCCTACGAGCAGTACTTC
d_gene: .
j_gene: TRBJ2-7
v_gene: TRBV19
abundance: once

CDR3aa: CASSLGPKGAKLFF
CDR3nt: TGTGCCAGCAGCTTAGGTCCTAAAGGGGCAAAACTGTTTTTT
d_gene: .
j_gene: TRBJ1-4
v_gene: TRBV7-2
abundance: .

CDR3aa: CASSLRDRGVYGYTF
CDR3nt: TGTGCCAGCAGTTTACGGGACAGGGGGGTTTATGGCTACACCTTC
d_gene: TRBD1
j_gene: TRBJ1-2
v_gene: TRBV28
abundance: .

CDR3aa: CASSYDRTNYGYTF
CDR3nt: TGTGCCAGCAGCTACGACAGAACTAACTATGGCTACACCTTC
d_gene: .
j_gene: TRBJ1-2
v_gene: TRBV5-8
abundance: once

CDR3aa: CASSLWGRENYGYTF
CDR3nt: TGTGCCAGCAGCTTATGGGGCAGGGAAAACTATGGCTACACCTTC
d_gene: .
j_gene: TRBJ1-2
v_gene: TRBV7-8
abundance: .

CDR3aa: CSVAEMNTEAFF
CDR3nt: TGCAGCGTTGCGGAGATGAACACTGAAGCTTTCTTT
d_gene: .
j_gene: TRBJ1-1
v_gene: TRBV29-1
abundance: .

CDR3aa: CASTRISNQPQHF
CDR3nt: TGTGCCAGCACGCGGATTAGCAATCAGCCCCAGCATTTT
d_gene: .
j_gene: TRBJ1-5
v_gene: TRBV6-5
abundance: .

CDR3aa: CASSQVTGVNTEAFF
CDR3nt: TGTGCCAGCAGCCAAGTCACAGGGGTAAACACTGAAGCTTTCTTT
d_gene: TRBD1
j_gene: TRBJ1-1
v_gene: TRBV4-2
abundance: .

CDR3aa: CATSRDRGTLLWSYTF
CDR3nt: TGTGCCACCAGCAGAGATCGGGGGACTCTCCTATGGAGCTACACCTTC
d_gene: .
j_gene: TRBJ1-2
v_gene: TRBV15
abundance: .

CDR3aa: CASSLGQVYGYTF
CDR3nt: TGTGCCAGCAGTTTGGGTCAGGTCTATGGCTACACCTTC
d_gene: .
j_gene: TRBJ1-2
v_gene: TRBV12-3/TRBV12-4
abundance: .

CDR3aa: CASSSDSLVTQYF
CDR3nt: TGTGCCAGCAGCTCGGACTCACTTGTTACGCAGTATTTT
d_gene: .
j_gene: TRBJ2-3
v_gene: TRBV5-6
abundance: .

CDR3aa: CSGEQGTGELFF
CDR3nt: TGCAGCGGGGAACAGGGGACCGGGGAGCTGTTTTTT
d_gene: TRBD1
j_gene: TRBJ2-2
v_gene: TRBV29-1
abundance: .

CDR3aa: CATQGLGYGYTF
CDR3nt: TGTGCCACACAGGGGCTGGGCTATGGCTACACCTTC
d_gene: TRBD1
j_gene: TRBJ1-2
v_gene: TRBV10-3
abundance: once

CDR3aa: CASTTGYNYGYTF
CDR3nt: TGTGCCAGTACTACGGGATATAACTATGGCTACACCTTC
d_gene: .
j_gene: TRBJ1-2
v_gene: TRBV19
abundance: .

CDR3aa: CAISESNEGGYF
CDR3nt: TGTGCCATCAGTGAGTCGAATGAAGGGGGGTACTTC
d_gene: .
j_gene: TRBJ2-7
v_gene: TRBV10-3
abundance: .

CDR3aa: CASSESRGNSPLHF
CDR3nt: TGTGCCAGCAGTGAGTCCCGGGGAAATTCACCCCTCCACTTT
d_gene: .
j_gene: TRBJ1-6
v_gene: TRBV6-4
abundance: .

CDR3aa: CASSGASGGSTDTQYF
CDR3nt: TGCGCCAGCTCAGGGGCTAGCGGGGGTAGCACAGATACGCAGTATTTT
d_gene: TRBD2
j_gene: TRBJ2-3
v_gene: TRBV5-1
abundance: .

CDR3aa: CASRLPGQGQKLFF
CDR3nt: TGTGCCAGCAGATTGCCGGGACAGGGTCAAAAACTGTTTTTT
d_gene: TRBD1
j_gene: TRBJ1-4
v_gene: TRBV27
abundance: .

CDR3aa: CSVDWGGKLFF
CDR3nt: TGCAGCGTTGACTGGGGAGGAAAACTGTTTTTT
d_gene: .
j_gene: TRBJ1-4
v_gene: TRBV29-1
abundance: .

CDR3aa: CASSQDWRAGASYEQYF
CDR3nt: TGCGCCAGCAGCCAAGATTGGCGGGCAGGGGCATCCTACGAGCAGTACTTC
d_gene: .
j_gene: TRBJ2-7
v_gene: TRBV4-3
abundance: .

CDR3aa: CATSAPGFRNTGELFF
CDR3nt: TGTGCCACCAGTGCCCCGGGATTCCGAAACACCGGGGAGCTGTTTTTT
d_gene: .
j_gene: TRBJ2-2
v_gene: TRBV24-1
abundance: .

CDR3aa: CASSYLGPNTGELFF
CDR3nt: TGTGCCAGCAGTTATCTAGGTCCGAACACCGGGGAGCTGTTTTTT
d_gene: .
j_gene: TRBJ2-2
v_gene: TRBV6-2/TRBV6-3
abundance: .

CDR3aa: CSVDLESGELFF
CDR3nt: TGCAGCGTTGACCTAGAGTCCGGGGAGCTGTTTTTT
d_gene: .
j_gene: TRBJ2-2
v_gene: TRBV29-1
abundance: .

CDR3aa: CASSSVDTDGNSPLHF
CDR3nt: TGCGCCAGCAGCTCCGTGGACACGGACGGTAATTCACCCCTCCACTTT
d_gene: .
j_gene: TRBJ1-6
v_gene: TRBV5-1
abundance: .

CDR3aa: CASKLGLTIYEQYF
CDR3nt: TGTGCCAGCAAGCTGGGTTTGACTATATACGAGCAGTACTTC
d_gene: .
j_gene: TRBJ2-7
v_gene: TRBV5-8
abundance: .

CDR3aa: CASSQVGAGDTEAFF
CDR3nt: TGTGCCAGCAGCCAGGTAGGGGCTGGGGACACTGAAGCTTTCTTT
d_gene: .
j_gene: TRBJ1-1
v_gene: TRBV13
abundance: .